The present T cell receptor beta chain was sequenced within a study of post-analysis software for immune sequencing data. Study-level findings and limits: The study found significantly lower normalized Chao1 diversity in multiple sclerosis patients than in controls. Relative to controls, patients had about 5 TRBV segments at higher frequency, with TRBV5-6, TRBV5-1 and TRBV20-1 among these. Same-batch preparations were strongly co-clustered by F measure.

Trimming removed 5 bases at V and 0 bases at J, with 11 bases between. The CDR3 has 14 amino acids. Germline V lookup: CDR1 DFQATT, CDR2 SNEGSKA (reference sequence). The authors incorporated unique molecular identifiers into the TCR beta cDNA libraries. Each sample of about 0.95 to 11 million input T cells yielded roughly 500,000 cDNA molecules, so each molecule approximated one T cell. TCRdb called the PCR reads again in MiXCR, with one record for every CDR3 protein. This sample has about 460,000 distinct CDR3 sequences, with over 35% found just once. Comments on this clonotype: Its specificity is unknown.

This receptor was identified in a girl aged 5-17 years with multiple sclerosis. This chain connects TRBV20-1 to TRBJ1-5; the D gene is possibly TRBD1 (5 bases). The sequenced sample consisted of blood. The CDR3, as DNA: TGCAGTGCTGGAACAGGAGATAGCAATCAGCCCCAGCATTTT. It translates to CSAGTGDSNQPQHF.